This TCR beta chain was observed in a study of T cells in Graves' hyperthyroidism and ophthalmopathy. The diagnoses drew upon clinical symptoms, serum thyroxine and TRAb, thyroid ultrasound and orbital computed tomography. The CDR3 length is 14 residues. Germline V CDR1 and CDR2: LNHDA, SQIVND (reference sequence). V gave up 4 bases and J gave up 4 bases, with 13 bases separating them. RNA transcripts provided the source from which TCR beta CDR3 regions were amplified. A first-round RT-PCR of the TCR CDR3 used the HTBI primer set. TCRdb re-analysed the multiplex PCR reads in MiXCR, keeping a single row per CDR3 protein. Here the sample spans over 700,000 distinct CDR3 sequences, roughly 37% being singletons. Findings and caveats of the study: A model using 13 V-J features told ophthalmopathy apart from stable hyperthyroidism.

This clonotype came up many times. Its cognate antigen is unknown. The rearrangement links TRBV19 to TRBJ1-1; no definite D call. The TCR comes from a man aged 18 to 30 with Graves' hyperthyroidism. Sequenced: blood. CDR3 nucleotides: TGTGCCAGTAGTACGAATTTCGTTGGCACTGAAGCTTTCTTT. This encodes CASSTNFVGTEAFF.